Listed here are 20 T cell receptor beta chains from one sample, sequenced in a study of technical replicates of blood from a few donors. The protocol was immunoSEQ multiplex PCR, while the TCRdb copy is restricted to in-frame clones and leaves out a portion. The table lists some 74,000 clones, 95% to 97% of them singletons. Sequencing used T cells isolated from PBMCs. The receptors here all came from a human donor in good health.

This rearrangement joins TRBV6-1 to TRBJ2-1; a possible D gene is TRBD1 (5 bases). V lost 1 base to trimming and J lost 6 bases, with 10 bases between them. The CDR3 spans 14 residues. The germline V gene has CDR1 MNHNS and CDR2 SASEGT. The CDR3 spells CASSEVAGFNEQFF. The CDR3, as DNA: TGTGCCAGCAGTGAAGTGGCAGGGTTCAATGAGCAGTTCTTC.

The chain couples TRBV18 to TRBJ2-7; TRBD1 agrees at 10 bases. CDR1 is KGHSH, CDR2 LQKENI, per germline. The junction had 10 bases not matched to a gene; V was cut back by 6 bases and J by 5 bases. This CDR3 has 15 residues. CDR3 in DNA: TGTGCCAGCTCGGGAGAGACAGGGGGCTTCGACGAGCAGTACTTC. It translates to CASSGETGGFDEQYF. The full variable domain, in which reference TRBV18 and TRBJ2-7 provide the parts outside the CDR3, is NAGVMQNPRHLVRRRGQEARLRCSPMKGHSHVYWYRQLPEEGLKFMVYLQKENIIDESGMPKERFSAEFPKEGPSILRIQQVVRGDSAAYFCASSGETGGFDEQYFGPGTRLTVT.

This sequence joins TRBV5-4 and TRBJ2-1; 9 nucleotides match TRBD2. After removal of 4 bases from V and 8 bases from J, the junction contained 7 bases not matched to a gene. Germline CDR1 and CDR2: SGHNT and YYREEE (reference sequence). The CDR3 consists of 14 residues. This CDR3 is CASSPLAGYHEQFF. CDR3 bases: TGTGCCAGCAGCCCCCTAGCGGGATACCATGAGCAGTTCTTC. Using reference TRBV5-4 and TRBJ2-1 for the parts outside the CDR3, the full variable domain is ETGVTQSPTHLIKTRGQQVTLRCSSQSGHNTVSWYQQALGQGPQFIFQYYREEENGRGNFPPRFSGLQFPNYSSELNVNALELDDSALYLCASSPLAGYHEQFFGPGTRLTVL.

This clone was seen once. The rearrangement links TRBV7-3 to TRBJ2-2, with TRBD1 as a possible D gene (6 bases). The CDR3 consists of 14 residues. Trimming took 5 bases from V and 4 from J, leaving 11 bases between them. CDR1 and CDR2 from the germline V gene are SGHTA and FQGTGA. The CDR3 coding sequence is TGTGCCAGCAGCAGGACAGTGCCCACCGGGGAGCTGTTTTTT. Translation gives CASSRTVPTGELFF.

J is TRBJ2-2 and V is TRBV6-5, with 10 nucleotides matching TRBD2. The CDR3 runs 16 residues. The V segment lost 0 bases and the J segment 4 bases; nucleotides outside the gene matches: 2. The germline CDR1 and CDR2 sequences are MNHEY and SVGAGI. This CDR3 reads CASSYSPSGSTGELFF. CDR3 sequence (DNA): TGTGCCAGCAGTTACTCACCTAGCGGGAGCACCGGGGAGCTGTTTTTT.

J is TRBJ2-1 and V is TRBV19, with TRBD2 identical over 10 bases. The V segment lost 4 bases and the J segment 4 bases; nucleotides outside the gene matches: 1. The CDR3 length is 14 residues. Germline loops: CDR1 LNHDA, CDR2 SQIVND (reference sequence). The CDR3 reads CASSRGLAYNEQFF. Written as DNA, the CDR3 is TGTGCCAGTAGTAGGGGACTAGCGTACAATGAGCAGTTCTTC. The whole variable domain, remainder taken from reference TRBV19 and TRBJ2-1, is DGGITQSPKYLFRKEGQNVTLSCEQNLNHDAMYWYRQDPGQGLRLIYYSQIVNDFQKGDIAEGYSVSREKKESFPLTVTSAQKNPTAFYLCASSRGLAYNEQFFGPGTRLTVL.

The chain employs TRBV6-1 and TRBJ2-1; D gene unclear. Germline CDR1 MNHNS, CDR2 SASEGT. V lost 8 bases and J 6 bases, leaving 11 bases between the germline ends. The CDR3 runs to 12 residues. The CDR3 here is CASYLTFNEQFF. DNA for the CDR3: TGTGCCAGCTACCTTACATTCAATGAGCAGTTCTTC.

The J gene is TRBJ2-5, the V gene TRBV5-1; TRBD1 agrees at 8 bases. This CDR3 has 16 amino acids. Germline trimming cut 5 bases from V and 2 bases from J; bases unmatched to any gene: 11. Germline V gene sequence: CDR1 SGHRS, CDR2 YFSETQ. As DNA, the CDR3 is TGCGCCAGCAGTTATCCGGGACAGGCGTCTCAAGAGACCCAGTACTTC. As protein: CASSYPGQASQETQYF.

The CDR3 here is CASSIVGLGGANVLTF. In DNA, the CDR3 is TGTGCCAGTAGTATCGTGGGGCTGGGTGGGGCCAACGTCCTGACTTTC. The chain joins TRBV19 to TRBJ2-6; a weak D match, TRBD1 (5 bases). This CDR3 has 16 amino acids. Between the trimmed V and J ends, which lost 3 bases and 3 bases, there was a span of 12 bases. Per the germline V gene, CDR1 is LNHDA and CDR2 is SQIVND (reference sequence).

This chain connects TRBV5-1 to TRBJ1-5; weak D call: TRBD1 (5 bases). V shed 4 bases and J shed 4 bases, with 9 bases lying between them. Germline CDR1 reads SGHRS; CDR2 reads YFSETQ. This CDR3 contains 13 residues. CDR3 region: CASSLGVNQPQHF. The CDR3 DNA follows: TGCGCCAGCAGCCTAGGGGTAAATCAGCCCCAGCATTTT. Full variable domain (rest looked up from reference TRBV5-1 and TRBJ1-5): KAGVTQTPRYLIKTRGQQVTLSCSPISGHRSVSWYQQTPGQGLQFLFEYFSETQRNKGNFPGRFSGRQFSNSRSEMNVSTLELGDSALYLCASSLGVNQPQHFGDGTRLSIL.

The chain links TRBV27 to TRBJ2-7, with 7 bases identical to TRBD2. Germline V gene data show CDR1 as MNHEY and CDR2 as SMNVEV (reference sequence). The V gene end was trimmed by 3 bases and the J gene end by 1 base; junction bases not matched to a gene: 3. The CDR3 has 14 residues. CDR3 residues: CASSFAAGSYEQYF. In DNA form, the CDR3 reads TGTGCCAGCAGTTTTGCAGCGGGATCCTACGAGCAGTACTTC.

The chain combines TRBV5-1 with TRBJ2-1, with D possibly matching TRBD2 (5 bases). Germline V gene sequence: CDR1 SGHRS, CDR2 YFSETQ. V lost 4 bases and J 7 bases, leaving 12 bases between the germline ends. CDR3 size: 13 residues. The CDR3 spells CASSDYQFNEQFF. The CDR3 bases are TGCGCCAGCAGCGACTACCAATTTAATGAGCAGTTCTTC. Full variable domain (rest looked up from reference TRBV5-1 and TRBJ2-1): KAGVTQTPRYLIKTRGQQVTLSCSPISGHRSVSWYQQTPGQGLQFLFEYFSETQRNKGNFPGRFSGRQFSNSRSEMNVSTLELGDSALYLCASSDYQFNEQFFGPGTRLTVL.

V usage is TRBV19 and J usage is TRBJ1-2, with D unresolved. Germline V lookup: CDR1 LNHDA, CDR2 SQIVND (reference sequence). V lost 2 bases and J 7 bases, leaving 17 bases between the germline ends. There are 15 residues in the CDR3. The DNA for the CDR3 is TGTGCCAGTAGTATATTGTCAGGTCAGATCGTTGGCTACACCTTC. It translates to CASSILSGQIVGYTF.

This clone occurred once. The chain is built from TRBV9 and TRBJ1-4, with unresolved D. From germline, CDR1 is SGDLS and CDR2 YYNGEE. With 0 bases removed from V and 8 bases from J, the gap between germline ends came to 17 bases. The CDR3 spans 16 residues. The CDR3 loop is CASSVAIWEGREKLFF. The CDR3 DNA reads as TGTGCCAGCAGCGTAGCTATATGGGAGGGTCGGGAAAAACTGTTTTTT.

The chain combines TRBV12-2 with TRBJ2-5; TRBD2 is the table's D call, not checked against the DNA. TRBV12-2 constitutes a pseudogene. The CDR3 extends over 19 amino acids. CDR3 in amino acids: CASRLASSRASGRDETQYF. For the CDR3, the DNA is TGTGCAAGTCGCTTAGCGAGCTCGCGGGCTAGCGGGAGAGATGAGACCCAGTACTTC.

The J gene is TRBJ2-7, the V gene TRBV14; no firm D call. The CDR3 is 11 residues long. Germline V CDR1 and CDR2: SGHDN, FVKESK. V was shortened by 5 bases and J by 2 bases, with 4 bases between the two germline ends. The CDR3 nucleotides read TGTGCCAGCAGCGTCACCTACGAGCAGTACTTC. Translating it yields CASSVTYEQYF.

This chain connects TRBV27 to TRBJ1-5; D is undetermined. This CDR3 has 14 amino acids. The V gene lost 3 bases and the J gene lost 0 bases, with 6 bases spanning the gap. The germline V gene encodes CDR1 MNHEY and CDR2 SMNVEV (reference sequence). DNA of the CDR3: TGTGCCAGCAGTTTGGGAGGTAGCAATCAGCCCCAGCATTTT. The encoded protein is CASSLGGSNQPQHF.

The chain links TRBV28 to TRBJ1-2, with 9 bases identical to TRBD1. Trimming took 8 bases from V and 5 from J; bases not matched to a gene: 9. Germline V gene sequence: CDR1 MDHEN, CDR2 SYDVKM. The CDR3 totals 14 residues. The CDR3 loop is CASSRTGGNYGYTF. The CDR3 DNA reads TGTGCCAGCTCTAGAACAGGGGGCAATTATGGCTACACCTTC.

The chain carries TRBV11-2 and TRBJ1-3; 7 bases are shared with TRBD1. V lost 9 bases, J lost 2 bases, and 7 bases stayed unmatched. The CDR3 spans 14 residues. The germline gives CDR1 SGHAT, CDR2 FQNNGV. CDR3 in amino acids: CASNIQGAGNTIYF. The CDR3 coding sequence is TGTGCCAGTAATATTCAGGGGGCTGGAAACACCATATATTTT.

This chain links TRBV4-2 with TRBJ1-2, with no clear D. The V gene's germline CDR1 is LGHNA and CDR2 YNFKEQ. This CDR3 is built from 11 residues. The V end was cut by 2 bases, the J end by 9 bases, with 7 bases between. CDR3: CASSQSGSYTF. In nucleotides, the CDR3 is TGTGCCAGCAGCCAATCCGGGAGCTACACCTTC.